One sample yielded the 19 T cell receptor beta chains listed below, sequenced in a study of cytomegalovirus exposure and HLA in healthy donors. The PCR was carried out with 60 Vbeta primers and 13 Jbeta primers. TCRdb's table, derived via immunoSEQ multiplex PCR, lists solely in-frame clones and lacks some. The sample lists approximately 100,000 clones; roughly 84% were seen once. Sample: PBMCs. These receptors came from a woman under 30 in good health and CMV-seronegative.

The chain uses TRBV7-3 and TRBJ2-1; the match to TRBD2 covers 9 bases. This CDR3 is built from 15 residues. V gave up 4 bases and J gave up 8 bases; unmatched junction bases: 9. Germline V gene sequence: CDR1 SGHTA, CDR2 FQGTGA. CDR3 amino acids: CASSSIAGEVDEQFF. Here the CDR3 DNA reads TGTGCCAGCAGCTCGATAGCGGGGGAGGTCGATGAGCAGTTCTTC.

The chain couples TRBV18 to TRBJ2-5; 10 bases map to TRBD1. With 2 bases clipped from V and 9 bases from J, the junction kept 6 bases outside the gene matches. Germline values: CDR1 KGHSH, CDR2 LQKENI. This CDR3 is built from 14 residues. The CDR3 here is CASSPNTDRGSQYF. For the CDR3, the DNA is TGTGCCAGCTCACCAAATACGGACAGGGGGTCCCAGTACTTC.

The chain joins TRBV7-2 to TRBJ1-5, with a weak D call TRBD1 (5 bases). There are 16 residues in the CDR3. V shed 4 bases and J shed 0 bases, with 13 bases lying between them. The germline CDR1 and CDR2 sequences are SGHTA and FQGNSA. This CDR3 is CASSSDRQRSNQPQHF. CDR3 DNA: TGTGCCAGCAGCTCCGACCGACAGCGTAGCAATCAGCCCCAGCATTTT.

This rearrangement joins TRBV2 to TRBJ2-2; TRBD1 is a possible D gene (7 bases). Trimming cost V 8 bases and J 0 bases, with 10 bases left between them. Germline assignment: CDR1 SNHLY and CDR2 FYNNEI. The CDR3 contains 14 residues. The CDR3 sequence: CASCRGANTGELFF. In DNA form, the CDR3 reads TGTGCCAGCTGCAGGGGGGCGAACACCGGGGAGCTGTTTTTT.

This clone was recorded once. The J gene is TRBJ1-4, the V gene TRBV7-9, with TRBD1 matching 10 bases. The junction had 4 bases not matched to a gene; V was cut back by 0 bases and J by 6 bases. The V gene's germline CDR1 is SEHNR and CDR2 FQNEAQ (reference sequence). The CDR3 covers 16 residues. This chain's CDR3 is CASSLAGTGVYEKLFF. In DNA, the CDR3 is TGTGCCAGCAGCTTAGCCGGGACAGGGGTGTATGAAAAACTGTTTTTT.

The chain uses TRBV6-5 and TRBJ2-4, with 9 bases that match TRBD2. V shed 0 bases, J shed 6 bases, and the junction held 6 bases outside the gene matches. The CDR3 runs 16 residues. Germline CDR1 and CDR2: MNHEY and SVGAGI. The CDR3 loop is CASSYSMAGGVNIQYF. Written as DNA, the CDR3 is TGTGCCAGCAGTTACTCGATGGCGGGGGGGGTAAACATTCAGTACTTC.

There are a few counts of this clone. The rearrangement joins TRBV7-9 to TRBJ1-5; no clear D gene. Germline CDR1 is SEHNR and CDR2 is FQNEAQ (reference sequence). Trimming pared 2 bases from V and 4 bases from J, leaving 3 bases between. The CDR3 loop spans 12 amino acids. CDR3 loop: CASSLPNQPQHF. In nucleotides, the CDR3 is TGTGCCAGCAGCTTACCAAATCAGCCCCAGCATTTT.

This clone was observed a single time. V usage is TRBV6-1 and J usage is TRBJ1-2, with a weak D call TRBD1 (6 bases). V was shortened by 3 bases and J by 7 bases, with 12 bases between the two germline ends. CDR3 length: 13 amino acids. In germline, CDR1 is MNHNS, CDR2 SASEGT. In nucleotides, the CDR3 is TGTGCCAGCAGTGAGACAGGTTTGGCTGGCTACACCTTC. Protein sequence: CASSETGLAGYTF.

CDR3: CASSLAGQLLYNEQFF. The DNA for the CDR3 is TGTGCCAGCAGCTTAGCCGGACAGCTTCTTTACAATGAGCAGTTCTTC. This chain connects TRBV7-2 to TRBJ2-1; the D gene is possibly TRBD1 (6 bases). V was cut by 0 bases and J by 4 bases, with 13 bases left in between. Germline assignment: CDR1 SGHTA and CDR2 FQGNSA. This CDR3 is 16 amino acids long.

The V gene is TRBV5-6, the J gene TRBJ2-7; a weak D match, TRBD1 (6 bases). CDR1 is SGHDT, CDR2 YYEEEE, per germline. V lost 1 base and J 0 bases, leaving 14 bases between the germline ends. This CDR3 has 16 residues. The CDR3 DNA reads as TGTGCCAGCAGCTTGATGACGGCAGGGGACTCCTACGAGCAGTACTTC. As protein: CASSLMTAGDSYEQYF.

Here the CDR3 DNA reads TGTGCCAGTAGTATCATCCAGGGGCGGGTTGGCACCGGGGAGCTGTTTTTT. It specifies CASSIIQGRVGTGELFF. This chain links TRBV19 with TRBJ2-2; weak D call: TRBD1 (6 bases). The length of the CDR3 is 17 residues. The V end lost 3 bases, the J end lost 4 bases, and 18 bases lay between the germline ends. Germline CDR1 is LNHDA and CDR2 is SQIVND (reference sequence).

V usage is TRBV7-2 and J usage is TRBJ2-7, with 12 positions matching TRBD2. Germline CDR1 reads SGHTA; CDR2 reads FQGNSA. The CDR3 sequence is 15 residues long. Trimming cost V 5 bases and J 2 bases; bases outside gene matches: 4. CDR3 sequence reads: CASSTGLAGPYEQYF. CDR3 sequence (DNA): TGTGCCAGCAGCACTGGACTAGCGGGGCCCTACGAGCAGTACTTC.

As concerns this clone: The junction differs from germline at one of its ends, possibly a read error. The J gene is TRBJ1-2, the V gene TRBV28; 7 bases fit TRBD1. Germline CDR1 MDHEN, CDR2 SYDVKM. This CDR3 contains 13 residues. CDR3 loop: CASSLGTVGPLSF. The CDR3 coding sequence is TGTGCCAGCAGTTTGGGGACAGTCGGTCCCCTTTCCTTC.

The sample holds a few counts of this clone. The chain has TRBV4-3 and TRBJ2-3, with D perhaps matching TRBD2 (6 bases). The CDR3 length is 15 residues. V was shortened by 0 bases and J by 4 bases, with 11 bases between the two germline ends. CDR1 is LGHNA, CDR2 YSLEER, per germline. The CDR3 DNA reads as TGCGCCAGCAGCCAAGAAAGGAGGGGTCCAGATACGCAGTATTTT. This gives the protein CASSQERRGPDTQYF.

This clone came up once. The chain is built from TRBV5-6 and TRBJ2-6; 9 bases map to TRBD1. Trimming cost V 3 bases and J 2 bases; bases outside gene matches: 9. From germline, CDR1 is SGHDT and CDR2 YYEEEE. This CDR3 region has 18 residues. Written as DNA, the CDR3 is TGTGCCAGCAGCTCGTCCCGGGACAGGGTCCCTGGGGCCAACGTCCTGACTTTC. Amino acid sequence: CASSSSRDRVPGANVLTF.

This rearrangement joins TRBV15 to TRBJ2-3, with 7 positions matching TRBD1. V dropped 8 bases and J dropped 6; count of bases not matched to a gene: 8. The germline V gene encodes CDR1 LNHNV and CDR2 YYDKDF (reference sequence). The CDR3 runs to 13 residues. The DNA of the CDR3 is TGTGCCACCCGACCCACAGGGGATGATACGCAGTATTTT. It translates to CATRPTGDDTQYF.

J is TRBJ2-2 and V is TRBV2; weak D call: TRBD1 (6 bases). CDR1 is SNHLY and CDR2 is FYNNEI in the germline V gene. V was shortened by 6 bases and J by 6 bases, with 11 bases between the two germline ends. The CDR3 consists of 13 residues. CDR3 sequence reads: CASRGTGPGELFF. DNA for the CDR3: TGTGCCAGCAGGGGCACAGGGCCCGGGGAGCTGTTTTTT. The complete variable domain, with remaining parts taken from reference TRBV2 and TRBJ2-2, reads EPEVTQTPSHQVTQMGQEVILRCVPISNHLYFYWYRQILGQKVEFLVSFYNNEISEKSEIFDDQFSVERPDGSNFTLKIRSTKLEDSAMYFCASRGTGPGELFFGEGSRLTVL.

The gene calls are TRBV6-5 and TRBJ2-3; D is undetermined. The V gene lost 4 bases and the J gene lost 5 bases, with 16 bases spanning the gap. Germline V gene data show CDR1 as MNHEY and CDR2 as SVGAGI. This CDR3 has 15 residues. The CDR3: CASSSFAETEDTQYF. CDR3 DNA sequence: TGTGCCAGCAGTTCTTTCGCGGAAACGGAAGATACGCAGTATTTT.

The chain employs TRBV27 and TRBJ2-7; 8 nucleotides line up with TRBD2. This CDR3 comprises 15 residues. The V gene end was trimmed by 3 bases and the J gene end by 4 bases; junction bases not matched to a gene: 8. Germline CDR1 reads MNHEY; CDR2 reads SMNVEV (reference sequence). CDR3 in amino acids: CASSFRRGGTYEQYF. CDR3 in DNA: TGTGCCAGCAGTTTTAGACGGGGGGGCACTTACGAGCAGTACTTC.